What follows are 30 T cell receptor beta chains derived from one specimen sequenced in a study of tumor-infiltrating lymphocytes in primary liver carcinoma. Blood RNA was derived from unsorted whole blood, and germline DNA was extracted too. With roughly 0.5 ug total RNA as template and a constant-region primer, TCR beta cDNA was made. TCR beta libraries came from three nested multiplex PCR rounds using slightly modified ARM-PCR. The first two PCR rounds used TRBV1-TRBV30 primers with a Cbeta primer, roughly 10 cycles each. MiXCR, applied by TCRdb to the multiplex PCR reads, yields one record per CDR3 protein. Of hundreds of thousands of distinct CDR3 sequences listed, around three fifths were seen once; the top ten hold about 15%. The sequenced sample consisted of peripheral blood. The receptors here all came from a woman in her 30s with primary liver carcinoma and hepatitis B virus infection.

This clonotype was seen a single time. Compared with germline, one end of the junction differs, possibly owing to a read error. The CDR3 here is CASGLEEASGSTDTQYF. CDR3 in DNA: TGTGCCAGCGGCTTAGAAGAGGCTAGCGGGAGCACAGATACGCAATATTTT. V and J are TRBV7-8 and TRBJ2-3, with 10 bases lining up with TRBD2. The germline V gene has CDR1 SGHVS and CDR2 FQNEAQ. There are 17 residues in the CDR3.

The chain is built from TRBV15 and TRBJ2-4; D is ambiguous. The germline V gene has CDR1 LNHNV and CDR2 YYDKDF (reference sequence). This CDR3 has 12 amino acids. V was shortened by 8 bases and J by 6 bases, with 11 bases between the two germline ends. The CDR3 DNA is TGTGCCACCTCTGCCGGGCGAAACATTCAGTACTTC. This translates into CATSAGRNIQYF.

This clonotype was recorded a few times. One end of the junction is discordant with germline, which a read error may explain. DNA for the CDR3: TGTGCTAGTGCCCGAGCGTCAACTAATGAAGAACTGTTTTTT. It encodes CASARASTNEELFF. The chain combines TRBV12-5 with TRBJ1-4, with D unresolved. This CDR3 spans 14 amino acids. The V gene's germline CDR1 is LGHNT and CDR2 FRNRAP.

Concerning this clonotype itself: The junction departs from the called germline gene at one end, perhaps through a read error. V is TRBV4-3 and J is TRBJ2-1; D is possibly TRBD1 or TRBD2 (6 bases each). The CDR3 length is 15 residues. CDR1 and CDR2 from the germline V gene are LGHNA and YSLEER. The CDR3 sequence is CANSQDGGRYNKQFF. The CDR3, as DNA: TGCGCCAACAGCCAAGACGGGGGCCGCTACAATAAGCAGTTCTTC.

This clonotype was seen a single time. A read error may produce the germline difference seen at one junction end. V gene TRBV12-3 or TRBV12-4 combines with J gene TRBJ1-5, with 9 bases lining up with TRBD1. The CDR3 consists of 14 residues. The CDR3 bases are TGTGTCAGCAGTTGGGACAGGGACAATCAGCCCCAGCATTTT. Amino acids: CVSSWDRDNQPQHF.

As for this clonotype: A read error may explain this, as a much larger clone is one base away. The CDR3 does not close with the conserved phenylalanine or tryptophan, likely indicating a read error. J is TRBJ1-2 and V is TRBV6-2 or TRBV6-3, with 8 bases matching TRBD1. Germline-derived CDR1 and CDR2 are MNHEY and SVGEGT. V shed 0 bases, J shed 6 bases, and the junction held 9 bases outside the gene matches. This CDR3 region has 16 residues. The CDR3 DNA sequence: TGTGCCAGCAGTTACTCGACGTACAGGGGGGACGATGGCTACACCTCC. Translation: CASSYSTYRGDDGYTS.

As to this clonotype: A read error may be the cause here, since a much bigger clone is one base away. The chain couples TRBV29-1 to TRBJ2-5, with a weak D call TRBD1 (5 bases). CDR1 and CDR2 from the germline V gene are SQVTM and ANQGSEA. V shed 5 bases and J shed 7 bases, with 14 bases lying between them. This CDR3 contains 12 residues. CDR3 loop: CSVLETVVTQYF. In DNA form, the CDR3 reads TGCAGCGTTCTAGAGACAGTGGTGACCCAGTACTTC.

In this sample, this clonotype turned up many times. The rearrangement uses TRBV4-1 and TRBJ2-7, with 9 bases matching TRBD2. Per the germline V gene, CDR1 is MGHRA and CDR2 is YSYEKL. J was trimmed by 4 bases and V by 4 bases; bases with no gene match: 8. The CDR3 extends over 15 amino acids. The CDR3 DNA sequence: TGCGCCAGCAGCCCCAGTGAGACTAGCGGATACGAGCAGTACTTC. It specifies CASSPSETSGYEQYF.

With regard to this clonotype: This sequence may be a read error, since a much larger clone differs from it by one base. This chain joins TRBV7-8 and TRBJ2-5; 10 positions match TRBD2. The CDR3 contains 15 residues. In germline, CDR1 is SGHVS, CDR2 FQNEAQ. Written as DNA, the CDR3 is TGTGCCAACAGCTTAGTTCGACTAGCGGGAGAGACCCAGTACTTC. Residues: CANSLVRLAGETQYF.

The rearrangement uses TRBV7-9 and TRBJ2-3; 7 bases line up with TRBD1. The CDR3 spans 13 residues. Looked up from germline, CDR1 is SEHNR and CDR2 is FQNEAQ (reference sequence). J gave up 1 base and V 7 bases, and 2 bases lay outside the gene matches. CDR3 sequence: CASTGTGTDTQYF. Written as DNA, the CDR3 is TGTGCCAGCACCGGGACAGGCACAGATACGCAGTATTTT.

Concerning this clonotype: A read error may account for a junction end that differs from germline. CDR3 protein: CASGSSRALNF. Written as DNA, the CDR3 is TGTGCCAGCGGCTCGAGCCGGGCTCTAAACTTC. The rearrangement uses TRBV11-1 and TRBJ2-5; D gene ambiguous. The CDR3 totals 11 residues. The V gene's germline CDR1 is SGHAT and CDR2 FQDESV (reference sequence).

Many counts were recorded for this clonotype. The chain couples TRBV6-2 or TRBV6-3 to TRBJ2-7; D uncertain. This CDR3 region has 15 residues. The germline CDR1 and CDR2 sequences are MNHEY and SVGEGT. V lost 6 bases to trimming and J lost 4 bases, with 19 bases between them. DNA of the CDR3: TGTGCCAGCAGCCCCGACTTCGCTCAGAAGTACGAGCAGTACTTC. Protein sequence: CASSPDFAQKYEQYF.

Concerning this clonotype itself: One junction end does not reproduce the germline sequence, and a read error may be involved. This chain joins TRBV6-6 and TRBJ2-6, with D maybe TRBD1 (5 bases). The CDR3 contains 13 residues. From germline, CDR1 is MNHNY and CDR2 SVGAGI (reference sequence). CDR3 protein: CASGISGASVLTF. The CDR3 nucleotides are TGTGCCAGCGGAATATCTGGGGCCAGCGTCCTGACATTC.

Of note for this clonotype: A read error is possible here, since a much larger clone lies one base away. The DNA for the CDR3 is TGTACCAGCAGTCCGACGACGTCCCGCTACGAGCAGTACTTC. This codes for CTSSPTTSRYEQYF. V is TRBV12-3 or TRBV12-4 and J is TRBJ2-7, with D unclear. The CDR3 is 14 residues long.

Notes on this clonotype: This may come from a read error, since a much larger clone is one base off. This chain links TRBV6-5 with TRBJ2-2; D is tentatively TRBD1 or TRBD2 (5 bases each). The CDR3 is 16 residues long. Germline-derived CDR1 and CDR2 are MNHEY and SVGAGI. The CDR3 here is CASSYGQGVVTRELFF. The CDR3 nucleotides are TGTGCCAGCAGTTACGGTCAGGGAGTTGTCACCAGGGAGCTGTTTTTT.

Notes on this clonotype: Possible read error: a much larger clone is one base away. The chain combines TRBV6-2 or TRBV6-3 with TRBJ2-7; D call uncertain. The CDR3 extends over 11 amino acids. In germline, CDR1 is MNHEY, CDR2 SVGEGT. The CDR3 DNA reads TGTGCCAGCACTTCAGGCTACAAGCAGTACTTC. It translates to CASTSGYKQYF.

This CDR3 is CAWGTGVYEQYF. CDR3 DNA: TGTGCCTGGGGGACAGGGGTTTACGAGCAGTACTTC. The V and J genes are TRBV30 and TRBJ2-7; 10 positions agree with TRBD1. Per the germline V gene, CDR1 is GTSNPN and CDR2 is SVGIG (reference sequence). This CDR3 comprises 12 residues. V trimming: 5 bases; J trimming: 4 bases; junction bases outside the gene matches: 2.

On this clonotype itself: Since a much larger clone is just one base distant, this may be a read error. J is TRBJ1-5 and V is TRBV6-1; the D is unclear. The CDR3 sequence is 15 residues long. CDR1 is MNHNS, CDR2 SASEGT, per germline. CDR3 bases: TGTGTCAGCAGTGAAGCAGGTGGCCGCCGCCGGCCCCAGCATTTT. Protein sequence: CVSSEAGGRRRPQHF.

The table lists this clonotype with a few counts. This chain links TRBV5-1 with TRBJ2-7; D might be TRBD1 or TRBD2, each matching 5 bases. CDR1 and CDR2 from the germline V gene are SGHRS and YFSETQ. There are 14 residues in the CDR3. Trimming shortened V by 4 bases and J by 0 bases, and 11 bases separated the two germline ends. The DNA for the CDR3 is TGCGCCAGCAGCCCGGGACGGATCTCCTACGAGCAGTACTTC. Its translation: CASSPGRISYEQYF.

Only a few counts were recorded for this clonotype. The chain has TRBV5-1 and TRBJ2-5; the match to TRBD2 covers 13 bases. Germline values: CDR1 SGHRS, CDR2 YFSETQ. This CDR3 has 16 amino acids. V dropped 4 bases and J dropped 5; count of bases not matched to a gene: 8. For the CDR3, the DNA is TGCGCCAGCAGCGATCTACTAGCGGGAGGGCTGGAGACCCAGTACTTC. Its translation is CASSDLLAGGLETQYF.

Only a few counts were recorded for this clonotype. The genes are TRBV6-1 and TRBJ1-5, with D perhaps matching TRBD1 (5 bases). The CDR3 has 14 amino acids. The germline gives CDR1 MNHNS, CDR2 SASEGT. Trimming removed 2 bases from V and 2 bases from J, with 7 bases in between. Here the CDR3 DNA reads TGTGCCAGCAGTGAATGGGGGGGCAATCAGCCCCAGCATTTT. Residues: CASSEWGGNQPQHF.

V is TRBV4-2 and J is TRBJ2-7, with D possibly matching TRBD2 (5 bases). Germline CDR1 and CDR2: LGHNA and YNFKEQ. CDR3 length equals 18 residues. V was shortened by 3 bases and J by 9 bases, with 30 bases between the two germline ends. CDR3 sequence reads: CASSQVTPDWVMSIGQYF. The DNA for the CDR3 is TGTGCCAGCAGCCAGGTCACCCCGGACTGGGTGATGAGCATCGGGCAGTACTTC.

Concerning this clonotype: The junction departs from germline at one end; a sequencing error may be responsible. CDR3 amino acids: CSVTGIAQGTQYF. The DNA for the CDR3 is TGCAGCGTGACCGGGATCGCCCAAGGGACCCAGTACTTC. This rearrangement joins TRBV29-1 to TRBJ2-5; possible D gene TRBD2, 5 bases. The germline V gene has CDR1 SQVTM and CDR2 ANQGSEA. This CDR3 has 13 amino acids.

In the case of this clonotype: As the CDR3 is not closed by the conserved phenylalanine or tryptophan, this likely results from a read error. The genes are TRBV11-2 and TRBJ1-1; D is uncertain. CDR3 length equals 13 residues. In germline, CDR1 is SGHAT, CDR2 FQNNGV. CDR3 in amino acids: CASSGRMKTEAFL. CDR3 in DNA: TGTGCCAGCAGCGGGCGGATGAAGACTGAAGCTTTCCTT.

Ten or more counts support this clonotype. The chain joins TRBV29-1 to TRBJ2-7; 9 nucleotides align to TRBD1. The CDR3 loop spans 13 amino acids. V was clipped by 8 bases and J by 5 bases; unmatched bases: 10. The V gene's germline CDR1 is SQVTM and CDR2 ANQGSEA. CDR3 coding DNA: TGCAGCTCTTGGACAGGGGAGACTAACGAGCAGTACTTC. Translated, it gives CSSWTGETNEQYF.

A few counts support this clonotype. The chain recombines TRBV6-5 with TRBJ2-2; no definite D call. Germline V gene data show CDR1 as MNHEY and CDR2 as SVGAGI. There are 15 residues in the CDR3. Trimming removed 2 bases from V and 4 bases from J, with 11 bases in between. Written as DNA, the CDR3 is TGTGCCAGCAGTTACGCGGCCGGTTCCACCGGGGAGCTGTTTTTT. This codes for CASSYAAGSTGELFF.

This clonotype has only a few counts. A read error may produce the germline difference seen at one junction end. The chain carries TRBV11-2 and TRBJ2-5, with D possibly being TRBD2 (5 bases). Germline V gives CDR1 SGHAT, CDR2 FQNNGV. The CDR3 is 13 residues long. The CDR3 is CASSYGLGETQYF. The CDR3 bases are TGTGCCAGTAGCTACGGACTTGGAGAGACCCAGTACTTC.

Concerning this clonotype itself: Here the CDR3 omits its conserved ending phenylalanine or tryptophan, so a read error is the likely source. The J gene is TRBJ2-3, the V gene TRBV6-6, with unresolved D. The V gene lost 9 bases and the J gene lost 5 bases, with 9 bases spanning the gap. Per the germline V gene, CDR1 is MNHNY and CDR2 is SVGAGI (reference sequence). CDR3 size: 11 residues. In DNA, the CDR3 is TGTGCCAGTAGCTCAAGAGATACGCAGTATCTT. Translation: CASSSRDTQYL.

A note on this clonotype: This could be a read error, since a much larger clone is one nucleotide away. The CDR3 coding sequence is TGCAGCGTTGGAACAGCTAACCATGGCTACACCTTC. This sequence encodes CSVGTANHGYTF. The chain has TRBV29-1 and TRBJ1-2, with D hard to call. Per germline, CDR1 SQVTM and CDR2 ANQGSEA. The CDR3 is 12 amino acids. The complete variable domain, with remaining parts taken from reference TRBV29-1 and TRBJ1-2, reads SAVISQKPSRDICQRGTSLTIQCQVDSQVTMMFWYRQQPGQSLTLIATANQGSEATYESGFVIDKFPISRPNLTFSTLTVSNMSPEDSSIYLCSVGTANHGYTFGSGTRLTVV.

The rearrangement links TRBV29-1 to TRBJ2-1; perhaps TRBD2 as D (5 bases). CDR1 and CDR2 (germline): SQVTM, ANQGSEA. The CDR3 runs 13 residues. CDR3 in DNA: TGCAACGCCGCCCGGGATGCTTCGAGTGAGCAGTTCTTC. It specifies CNAARDASSEQFF.